Below, 10 T cell receptor beta chains from the same sample are listed, as sequenced in a study of read filtering for tumor transcriptome and immune sequencing. Molecular barcoded adaptors covering alpha/delta and beta/gamma chains were used on 400 to 450 ng RNA. MiXCR, run by TCRdb on the reads, gives a single entry per CDR3 protein. The table includes 30,000 to 40,000 distinct CDR3 sequences, roughly an eighth detected once. The sequenced sample was a population of CD138-negative cells sorted from bone marrow. These receptors originate from a donor older than 35 with multiple myeloma.

The table lists this clonotype with many counts. The chain joins TRBV5-1 to TRBJ1-1, with D uncertain. Germline V gives CDR1 SGHRS, CDR2 YFSETQ. The CDR3 extends over 16 amino acids. V was cut by 0 bases and J by 6 bases, with 18 bases left in between. DNA of the CDR3: TGCGCCAGCAGCTTGGCTACCAGGTACGAGGGTGCTGAAGCTTTCTTT. Translation gives CASSLATRYEGAEAFF.

Remarks on this clonotype: It differs at one base from a far larger clone, so likely a read error. Because it lacks the conserved phenylalanine or tryptophan at the end, this CDR3 is likely a read error. The genes are TRBV6-2 or TRBV6-3 and TRBJ1-5, with D uncertain. Trimming took off 5 bases at V and 9 bases at J, with 8 bases between the two ends. CDR1 MNHEY and CDR2 SVGEGT come from the germline V gene. This CDR3 spans 11 amino acids. CDR3 nucleotide sequence: TGTGCCAGCAGTCACGGGGTGCCCCAGCATTTA. Encoded protein: CASSHGVPQHL.

This clonotype was detected ten times or more. V is TRBV14 and J is TRBJ2-6; D not certain. V lost 1 base and J 0 bases, leaving 16 bases between the germline ends. The length of the CDR3 is 19 residues. The germline V gene encodes CDR1 SGHDN and CDR2 FVKESK. CDR3 in amino acids: CASSQGTKFPGSGANVLTF. The CDR3 DNA follows: TGTGCCAGCAGCCAAGGTACCAAGTTTCCAGGCTCTGGGGCCAACGTCCTGACTTTC. Based on the CDR3 plus reference TRBV14 and TRBJ2-6, the full variable domain is EAGVTQFPSHSVIEKGQTVTLRCDPISGHDNLYWYRRVMGKEIKFLLHFVKESKQDESGMPNNRFLAERTGGTYSTLKVQPAELEDSGVYFCASSQGTKFPGSGANVLTFGAGSRLTVL.

This clonotype was seen ten or more times. The genes are TRBV7-2 and TRBJ1-1; no clear D gene. There are 13 residues in the CDR3. V was shortened by 3 bases and J by 3 bases, with 8 bases between the two germline ends. The V gene's germline CDR1 is SGHTA and CDR2 FQGNSA. The CDR3, as DNA: TGTGCCAGCAGCTTCCTAGTCGACACTGAAGCTTTCTTT. Translating it yields CASSFLVDTEAFF.

This clonotype has a handful of counts. This sequence joins TRBV3-1 and TRBJ2-2; D might be TRBD1 or TRBD2, each matching 5 bases. Germline values: CDR1 LGHDT, CDR2 YNNKEL (reference sequence). CDR3 size: 14 residues. V lost 8 bases, J lost 6 bases, and 16 bases lay in between. The CDR3, as DNA: TGTGCCAGCTCCCAGGGCACTAGGGCCGGGGAGCTGTTTTTT. It encodes CASSQGTRAGELFF.

In this sample, this clonotype turned up a few times. This may arise from a read error, as a much more abundant clone is one base away. The chain uses TRBV3-1 and TRBJ2-2; D gene ambiguous. Trimming cost V 1 base and J 7 bases, with 10 bases left between them. Germline V gene sequence: CDR1 LGHDT, CDR2 YNNKEL (reference sequence). This CDR3 contains 14 residues. The CDR3 spells CASSQGPPGGELFF. The DNA of the CDR3 is TGTGCCAGCAGCCAAGGGCCCCCCGGCGGGGAGCTGTTTTTT.

Notes on this clonotype: The germline gene is not matched at one end of the junction; a read error may be the cause. The genes are TRBV10-3 and TRBJ2-1; D is possibly TRBD1 (6 bases). The CDR3 is 14 residues long. Germline CDR1 reads ENHRY; CDR2 reads SYGVKD. CDR3 bases: TGTGCCATCAGTGAGTTGACAGGTGACAATGGGCAGTTCTTC. Residues: CAISELTGDNGQFF.

V is TRBV5-1 and J is TRBJ2-5, with TRBD1 matching over 10 bases. V lost 4 bases to trimming and J lost 5 bases; unmatched junction nucleotides: 8. The CDR3 is 15 residues long. The germline gives CDR1 SGHRS, CDR2 YFSETQ. The DNA for the CDR3 is TGCGCCAGCAGCCTCTGGACAGGGGGAACGGAGACCCAGTACTTC. Translation: CASSLWTGGTETQYF.

This clonotype was seen repeatedly, ten times or more. This rearrangement joins TRBV20-1 to TRBJ1-1; D perhaps matches TRBD1 (6 bases). The V end lost 3 bases, the J end lost 4 bases, and 15 bases lay between the germline ends. CDR1 DFQATT and CDR2 SNEGSKA come from the germline V gene (reference sequence). CDR3 size: 14 residues. CDR3 loop: CSASRGGAGTEAFF. CDR3 DNA: TGCAGTGCTAGTCGTGGGGGCGCGGGCACTGAAGCTTTCTTT.

Of note for this clonotype: As the CDR3 is not closed by the conserved phenylalanine or tryptophan, this likely results from a read error. It is unclear where the CDR3 begins or ends on the DNA, so no DNA is shown, and the CDR3 is as TCRdb lists it. V is TRBV11-2 and J is TRBJ2-7; the D call in the table, TRBD1, was not verified against the DNA. The CDR3 is made up of 13 amino acids, end residues included. The germline V gene encodes CDR1 SGHAT and CDR2 FQNNGV. The CDR3 spells CASSLATGREQCS.